This T cell receptor beta chain stems from a study of T cell repertoires in aging, cancer and after chemotherapy. Study-level background: Donors were grouped into six age bands spanning 30 or younger through 70 or older. Clear clonal overlap appeared across healthy donor samples taken over several months to years.

Trimming took 4 bases from V and 2 from J, leaving 12 bases between them. Germline values: CDR1 SEHNR, CDR2 FQNEAQ (reference sequence). The length of the CDR3 is 15 residues. A mixed TRB-A/B primer pool amplified rearranged TRB by multiplex touch-down PCR. TCRdb ran MiXCR on the multiplex PCR reads and lists one entry per CDR3 protein. The table includes 10,000 to 13,000 distinct CDR3 sequences, roughly a quarter detected once. TCR beta rearrangements were amplified from peripheral blood genomic DNA. This clonotype qualifies as medium-sized (0.01 to 0.1%). The antigen is undetermined. General observations from the study: Across the chemotherapy interval, each cancer cohort showed higher median generation probability, suggesting thymic rebound.

The receptor's source is a human donor in good health. The source material was blood. This sequence joins TRBV7-9 and TRBJ2-4; D unresolved. Here the CDR3 reads CASSSVGTSKNIQYF. In DNA, the CDR3 is TGTGCCAGCAGCTCAGTAGGCACTTCCAAAAACATTCAGTACTTC. Variable domain in full (rest from reference TRBV7-9 and TRBJ2-4): DTGVSQNPRHKITKRGQNVTFRCDPISEHNRLYWYRQTLGQGPEFLTYFQNEAQLEKSRLLSDRFSAERPKGSFSTLEIQRTEQGDSAMYLCASSSVGTSKNIQYFGAGTRLSVL.